The 20 T cell receptor beta chains in this list originate from one sample, sequenced in a study of OX40 agonist ivuxolimab in advanced cancers. TCRdb keeps only in-frame clones here, not all; method: immunoSEQ multiplex PCR. The profile covers approximately 60,000 clones, with around 86% appearing a single time and approximately 0.37% taken by the ten largest. Sequencing was performed on CD4+ or CD8+ T cells sorted from blood, taken in a trial of the OX40 agonist ivuxolimab. The origin of the receptors is an adult with an advanced solid tumor such as melanoma, head and neck, liver or kidney cancer.

The chain carries TRBV29-1 and TRBJ2-4; tentatively, D is TRBD2 (6 bases). The CDR3 length is 14 residues. The ends were cut back, 5 bases at V and 7 bases at J, with 18 bases in the middle. Germline V gene data show CDR1 as SQVTM and CDR2 as ANQGSEA. CDR3 in amino acids: CSVHGAGLLNIQYF. CDR3 sequence (DNA): TGCAGCGTTCACGGGGCGGGGTTATTGAACATTCAGTACTTC.

The chain recombines TRBV6-1 with TRBJ1-6, with D tentatively TRBD1 (6 bases). Germline V gives CDR1 MNHNS, CDR2 SASEGT. The V end was cut by 9 bases, the J end by 8 bases, with 14 bases between. The CDR3 is 13 amino acids. The CDR3 region has the DNA TGTGCCAGTTATCAGGGGTTGTATTCACCCCTCCACTTT. Translated: CASYQGLYSPLHF.

The rearrangement joins TRBV6-5 to TRBJ1-1; D possibly corresponds to TRBD1 (5 bases). Looked up from germline, CDR1 is MNHEY and CDR2 is SVGAGI. CDR3 length: 15 amino acids. V was trimmed by 5 bases and J by 1 base, leaving 14 bases between them. This CDR3 is CASSALGASNTEAFF. The CDR3 nucleotides read TGTGCCAGCAGTGCTTTAGGGGCCTCGAACACTGAAGCTTTCTTT.

The genes are TRBV7-9 and TRBJ1-3, with TRBD1 as a possible D gene (6 bases). The CDR3 contains 17 residues. V lost 0 bases and J lost 0, with 12 bases in between. CDR1 and CDR2 (germline): SEHNR, FQNEAQ (reference sequence). The CDR3 DNA follows: TGTGCCAGCAGCTTAGCCCGAGACAGGTCCTCTGGAAACACCATATATTTT. It is translated as CASSLARDRSSGNTIYF. Full variable domain (remainder filled in from reference TRBV7-9 and TRBJ1-3): DTGVSQNPRHKITKRGQNVTFRCDPISEHNRLYWYRQTLGQGPEFLTYFQNEAQLEKSRLLSDRFSAERPKGSFSTLEIQRTEQGDSAMYLCASSLARDRSSGNTIYFGEGSWLTVV.

V and J are TRBV7-3 and TRBJ1-2, with D possibly being TRBD1 (5 bases). From germline, CDR1 is SGHTA and CDR2 FQGTGA. The CDR3 consists of 16 residues. V was pared by 2 bases and J by 7 bases, with 20 bases between. The CDR3 sequence: CASSLESGGRAGGYTF. In DNA form, the CDR3 reads TGTGCCAGCAGCTTAGAGTCGGGCGGCAGGGCCGGTGGCTACACCTTC.

The chain combines TRBV29-1 with TRBJ1-2; possible D gene TRBD1, 6 bases. Trimming shortened V by 6 bases and J by 2 bases, and 16 bases separated the two germline ends. CDR3 length: 14 amino acids. Germline V CDR1 and CDR2: SQVTM, ANQGSEA. CDR3 sequence (DNA): TGCAGCGTAGAGGGGGATGGGGGAAACTATGGCTACACCTTC. Translating it yields CSVEGDGGNYGYTF.

The rearrangement links TRBV4-1 to TRBJ1-3; no definite D call. With 1 base removed from V and 0 bases from J, the gap between germline ends came to 7 bases. This CDR3 is 15 amino acids long. Germline CDR1 and CDR2: MGHRA and YSYEKL. The CDR3 reads CASSQALISGNTIYF. CDR3 bases: TGCGCCAGCAGCCAAGCCCTCATCTCTGGAAACACCATATATTTT.

V and J are TRBV18 and TRBJ2-7; possible D gene TRBD2, 6 bases. The CDR3 sequence is 14 residues long. V was trimmed by 3 bases and J by 2 bases, leaving 11 bases between them. Germline CDR1 and CDR2: KGHSH and LQKENI. CDR3 protein: CASSPRTGAYEQYF. Here the CDR3 DNA reads TGTGCCAGCTCACCTCGGACGGGAGCCTACGAGCAGTACTTC.

The chain is built from TRBV19 and TRBJ2-4; D is ambiguous. V was shortened by 0 bases and J by 4 bases, with 10 bases between the two germline ends. This CDR3 spans 15 amino acids. The germline V gene has CDR1 LNHDA and CDR2 SQIVND (reference sequence). The CDR3 nucleotides read TGTGCCAGTAGTATAGATGGTGCTCAGAAAAACATTCAGTACTTC. It codes for CASSIDGAQKNIQYF.

The chain has TRBV6-4 and TRBJ1-2; D is unclear. V lost 2 bases to trimming and J lost 7 bases, with 14 bases between them. The CDR3 has 14 amino acids. The V gene's germline CDR1 is MRHNA and CDR2 SNTAGT. CDR3 sequence (DNA): TGTGCCAGCAGTGACCACAGTGGGGTGGCTGGCTACACCTTC. This translates into CASSDHSGVAGYTF.

The rearrangement joins TRBV21-1 to TRBJ2-3. TRBV21-1 is flagged as a pseudogene. CDR3 length equals 17 residues. Here the CDR3 reads CASSKGGRYLSTDTQYF. For the CDR3, the DNA is TGTGCCAGCAGCAAAGGCGGCAGGTACCTTTCCACAGATACGCAGTATTTT.

The rearrangement joins TRBV21-1 to TRBJ1-1. TRBV21-1 is a known pseudogene. The CDR3 extends over 15 amino acids. The CDR3 protein is CASSSRRGLNTEAFF. The CDR3 region has the DNA TGTGCCAGCAGCTCTAGGAGAGGTCTGAACACTGAAGCTTTCTTT.

This chain joins TRBV15 and TRBJ2-1, with D possibly TRBD2 on 5 matching bases. Between the trimmed V and J ends, which lost 1 base and 5 bases, there was a span of 12 bases. Germline V gene sequence: CDR1 LNHNV, CDR2 YYDKDF (reference sequence). The length of the CDR3 is 15 residues. CDR3 in amino acids: CATSRARTPNNEQFF. DNA for the CDR3: TGTGCCACCAGCAGAGCAAGGACTCCTAACAATGAGCAGTTCTTC.

J is TRBJ2-5 and V is TRBV5-1, with 9 bases aligning to TRBD2. Unmatched junction bases numbered 9, after V lost 3 bases and J lost 3 bases. Germline V CDR1 and CDR2: SGHRS, YFSETQ. The CDR3 extends over 16 amino acids. In DNA, the CDR3 is TGCGCCAGCAGCTCCAGCAGCGGGGGGTTAAAAGAGACCCAGTACTTC. Its protein product is CASSSSSGGLKETQYF.

This chain links TRBV6-6 with TRBJ2-7; TRBD1 is a possible D gene (6 bases). Trimming took 7 bases from V and 4 from J, leaving 14 bases between them. Germline CDR1 MNHNY, CDR2 SVGAGI (reference sequence). The CDR3 is 13 residues long. The CDR3 DNA sequence: TGTGCCAGCACCAAACAAGGGGGTTACGAGCAGTACTTC. This gives the protein CASTKQGGYEQYF.

The V gene is TRBV11-2, the J gene TRBJ2-5; D is undetermined. Trimming left V 7 bases short and J 1 base short, with 19 bases between. The germline CDR1 and CDR2 sequences are SGHAT and FQNNGV. This CDR3 contains 16 residues. The CDR3 sequence is CASTLRPMTGQETQYF. DNA for the CDR3: TGTGCCAGCACCCTCAGACCTATGACGGGCCAAGAGACCCAGTACTTC.

The chain links TRBV5-4 to TRBJ2-2, with 10 bases fitting TRBD2. The CDR3 extends over 16 amino acids. The junction had 5 bases not matched to a gene; V was cut back by 2 bases and J by 4 bases. CDR1 SGHNT and CDR2 YYREEE come from the germline V gene (reference sequence). This CDR3 reads CASSFESGGGTGELFF. CDR3 sequence (DNA): TGTGCCAGCAGCTTCGAAAGCGGGGGGGGCACCGGGGAGCTGTTTTTT.

The genes are TRBV6-1 and TRBJ2-7; D is undetermined. Germline loops: CDR1 MNHNS, CDR2 SASEGT. V was trimmed by 3 bases and J by 7 bases, leaving 7 bases between them. CDR3 length equals 11 residues. The CDR3 region is CASSDFLEQYF. The CDR3 DNA reads TGTGCCAGCAGTGATTTTTTAGAGCAGTACTTC.

A word on this clone: The sample contains more than one DNA sequence encoding this CDR3. This chain uses TRBV29-1 with TRBJ2-6, with D hard to call. This CDR3 has 14 amino acids. From germline, CDR1 is SQVTM and CDR2 ANQGSEA. Trimming removed 7 bases from V and 1 base from J, with 11 bases in between. In DNA, the CDR3 is TGCAGCGCTTTTCTAGGATCTGGGGCCAACGTCCTGACTTTC. Its translation is CSAFLGSGANVLTF.

The chain couples TRBV19 to TRBJ2-3, with TRBD1 as a possible D gene (5 bases). The CDR3 loop spans 17 amino acids. Trimming pared 0 bases from V and 3 bases from J, leaving 16 bases between. Germline V gene data show CDR1 as LNHDA and CDR2 as SQIVND (reference sequence). CDR3 sequence reads: CASSIDRYRQGTDTQYF. CDR3 DNA sequence: TGTGCCAGTAGTATAGATCGATATAGGCAGGGAACAGATACGCAGTATTTT.